This is a list of T cell receptor beta chains from one sample in a study of cytomegalovirus exposure and HLA in healthy donors. Sequencing used immunoSEQ multiplex PCR; TCRdb keeps in-frame clones, though not all of them. The sample lists about 240,000 clones; 80% to 90% were seen once. Sequencing was performed on PBMCs. All receptors come from a man between 18 and 29 years old in good health and CMV-seronegative. Each CDR3 is given with its conserved first and last residue. Fields, in order: J gene, V gene, CDR3 protein.

>TRBJ2-1|TRBV7-2
CASSLVGLAGGNNEQFF
>TRBJ2-7|TRBV27
CASSPALPSYEQYF
>TRBJ2-7|TRBV18
CASSLAEGREQYF
>TRBJ2-3|TRBV19
CASSGAARTDTQYF
>TRBJ2-5|TRBV5-1
CASNQGAQETQYF
>TRBJ1-3|TRBV28
CASSLRQGRLSGNTIYF
>TRBJ1-2|TRBV9
CASSVEGNGYTF
>TRBJ2-3|TRBV30
CAWNSGGTDTQYF
>TRBJ2-1|TRBV2
CASSEDGGAYNEQFF
>TRBJ2-2|TRBV6-5
CASSARGVGTGELFF
>TRBJ2-2|TRBV27
CASSPKREGIGELFF
>TRBJ2-7|TRBV6-5
CASSYGGGSVTYEQYF
>TRBJ1-2|TRBV6-5
CASRRTGTLYGYTF
>TRBJ1-5|TRBV5-6
CASSTYLTGFNQPQHF
>TRBJ2-6|TRBV7-9
CASSAPGTGANVLTF
>TRBJ1-5|TRBV7-2
CASSARQGSRNQPQHF
>TRBJ1-4|TRBV7-9
CASSLAGGVPSEKLFF
>TRBJ1-5|TRBV4-2
CASVPSEALSGNQPQHF
>TRBJ2-7|TRBV10-3
CAISVSSPPGEQYF
>TRBJ2-5|TRBV2
CASNNGETQYF
>TRBJ1-3|TRBV27
CASSLSGQVSGNTIYF
>TRBJ2-2|TRBV9
CASSTDRGTGELFF
>TRBJ1-5|TRBV2
CASKGQNNQPQHF
>TRBJ1-2|TRBV28
CASSLLDRGIYGYTF
>TRBJ2-4|TRBV5-4
CASRAGTGEGLGKNIQYF
>TRBJ1-3|TRBV7-6
CASSSLGMTGVGNTIYF
>TRBJ2-5|TRBV19
CASSIELQGDQYF
>TRBJ1-2|TRBV27
CASSLRARSGYTF
>TRBJ2-3|TRBV5-4
CASSLKAADTQYF
>TRBJ1-5|TRBV28
CASSQQPQHF
>TRBJ1-1|TRBV27
CASTHRGEDTEAFF
>TRBJ2-5|TRBV2
CASKNPLQETQYF
>TRBJ1-5|TRBV30
CAWSAIQGKGSNQPQHF
>TRBJ2-1|TRBV4-2
CASSQAGRGGSEQFF
>TRBJ2-7|TRBV5-6
CASSLGIAGDYEQYF
>TRBJ1-5|TRBV6-1
CASRGGSSNQPQHF
>TRBJ2-4|TRBV10-3
CAISQRDILAKNIQYF
>TRBJ1-3|TRBV29-1
CSVNREGRNTIYF
>TRBJ2-2|TRBV5-6
CASSVNSGGELFF
>TRBJ2-7|TRBV6-5
CASRLGQGSYEQYF
>TRBJ2-7|TRBV19
CASSRPGQGSYEQYF
>TRBJ2-7|TRBV7-9
CASSSPGQPTYEQYF
>TRBJ1-5|TRBV27
CASSYLGAKPQHF
>TRBJ2-2|TRBV28
CATRSGTGELFF
>TRBJ2-1|TRBV4-1
CASSQDRGAGDEQFF
>TRBJ2-1|TRBV7-6
CASSLFSAGVSYNEQFF
>TRBJ2-7|TRBV19
CASSNPNYEQYF
>TRBJ2-3|TRBV5-1
CASSPGQAFTDTQYF
>TRBJ2-6|TRBV5-4
CASSSGTGLSGANVLTF